Following are 17 T cell receptor beta chains from one sample sequenced in a study of T cell responses to AZD1222 COVID-19 vaccine. Data came from immunoSEQ multiplex PCR; TCRdb stores just in-frame clones and leaves some out. The table shows about 270,000 clones, with about 94% occurring only once. This sample comprised peripheral blood, obtained 28 days after the second AZD1222 dose. The source is an adult who received the AZD1222 COVID-19 vaccine.

The chain recombines TRBV4-3 with TRBJ1-5; 7 bases line up with TRBD1. The length of the CDR3 is 14 residues. Germline-derived CDR1 and CDR2 are LGHNA and YSLEER. V trimming: 0 bases; J trimming: 7 bases; junction bases outside the gene matches: 3. CDR3 in amino acids: CASSQDRGGQPQHF. CDR3 nucleotides: TGCGCCAGCAGCCAAGACAGGGGGGGACAGCCCCAGCATTTT.

J is TRBJ1-2 and V is TRBV12-3 or TRBV12-4; D is possibly TRBD1 (5 bases). Trimming left V 5 bases short and J 6 bases short, with 13 bases between. The CDR3 consists of 13 residues. The CDR3 DNA reads as TGTGCCAGCAGTCCCGCCCCAGGGAATGGCTACACCTTC. Translating it yields CASSPAPGNGYTF.

To note about this clone: At one end the junction does not follow the germline gene, possibly because of a read error. This chain joins TRBV7-9 and TRBJ1-4; a possible D gene is TRBD1 (5 bases). Per germline, CDR1 SEHNR and CDR2 FQNEAQ (reference sequence). The CDR3 length is 15 residues. The CDR3 is CASSLGRGANEKLFF. CDR3 DNA sequence: TGTGCCAGCAGCTTAGGACGCGGGGCTAACGAAAAACTGTTTTTT.

The genes are TRBV2 and TRBJ1-3; D gene ambiguous. This CDR3 is 14 amino acids long. From germline, CDR1 is SNHLY and CDR2 FYNNEI. The germline V and J ends were trimmed by 8 bases and 0 bases, with 11 bases remaining between them. This CDR3 is CASQRADSGNTIYF. CDR3 DNA sequence: TGTGCCAGCCAAAGGGCAGACTCTGGAAACACCATATATTTT.

J is TRBJ2-1 and V is TRBV28, with TRBD2 as a possible D gene (6 bases). The germline V and J ends were trimmed by 3 bases and 0 bases, with 15 bases remaining between them. The CDR3 runs 17 residues. Per germline, CDR1 MDHEN and CDR2 SYDVKM. The CDR3 sequence: CASSFSQGGSSYNEQFF. CDR3 nucleotides: TGTGCCAGCAGTTTCTCTCAGGGAGGCAGCTCCTACAATGAGCAGTTCTTC.

The rearrangement joins TRBV6-1 to TRBJ2-2; D gene unclear. In germline, CDR1 is MNHNS, CDR2 SASEGT. This CDR3 has 14 residues. Between the trimmed V and J ends, which lost 2 bases and 1 base, there was a span of 5 bases. CDR3 in amino acids: CASSEMRNTGELFF. The DNA of the CDR3 is TGTGCCAGCAGTGAAATGAGGAACACCGGGGAGCTGTTTTTT.

This clone came up a few times. The chain employs TRBV6-1 and TRBJ1-3; weak D call: TRBD1 (5 bases). V dropped 0 bases and J dropped 3 bases, with 6 bases sitting between them. CDR1 MNHNS and CDR2 SASEGT come from the germline V gene. This CDR3 region has 14 residues. The CDR3 loop is CASSEAGRGNTIYF. CDR3 nucleotide sequence: TGTGCCAGCAGTGAAGCGGGGCGTGGAAACACCATATATTTT.

This chain uses TRBV20-1 with TRBJ1-5; D might be TRBD1 (6 bases). From germline, CDR1 is DFQATT and CDR2 SNEGSKA (reference sequence). V lost 3 bases to trimming and J lost 4 bases, with 13 bases between them. The CDR3 covers 14 residues. CDR3 loop: CSASGGTLNQPQHF. CDR3 bases: TGCAGTGCTAGTGGCGGGACACTGAATCAGCCCCAGCATTTT.

V is TRBV28 and J is TRBJ2-2; perhaps TRBD2 as D (5 bases). Germline V gene data show CDR1 as MDHEN and CDR2 as SYDVKM. This CDR3 spans 15 amino acids. Between the trimmed V and J ends, which lost 6 bases and 4 bases, there was a span of 15 bases. The CDR3 is CASSQWGVRTGELFF. The CDR3 coding sequence is TGTGCCAGCAGCCAGTGGGGAGTGCGCACCGGGGAGCTGTTTTTT.

The J gene is TRBJ1-2, the V gene TRBV10-3, with TRBD1 identical over 10 bases. The CDR3 length is 16 residues. Germline V gives CDR1 ENHRY, CDR2 SYGVKD. Trimming cost V 6 bases and J 2 bases; bases outside gene matches: 9. CDR3: CAISAVRGQGNYGYTF. The CDR3 DNA follows: TGTGCCATCAGCGCAGTCAGGGGACAGGGGAACTATGGCTACACCTTC.

The chain links TRBV2 to TRBJ1-3; TRBD1 agrees at 11 bases. The CDR3 sequence is 16 residues long. CDR1 and CDR2 from the germline V gene are SNHLY and FYNNEI. V lost 5 bases, J lost 4 bases, and 7 bases stayed unmatched. CDR3 in amino acids: CASSYRTGGTGNTIYF. In DNA form, the CDR3 reads TGTGCCAGCAGTTACCGGACAGGGGGCACAGGAAACACCATATATTTT.

CDR3 in DNA: TGTGCCAGCAGATCCCTGCGGCGGGAGAGGTACAATGAGCAGTTCTTC. Its translation: CASRSLRRERYNEQFF. This chain uses TRBV28 with TRBJ2-1, with TRBD2 identical over 7 bases. The V gene end was trimmed by 6 bases and the J gene end by 4 bases; junction bases not matched to a gene: 12. The CDR3 runs 16 residues. Germline lookup yields CDR1 MDHEN and CDR2 SYDVKM.

The gene calls are TRBV10-2 and TRBJ2-5, with D perhaps TRBD2 (6 bases). V shed 6 bases and J shed 1 base, with 15 bases lying between them. From germline, CDR1 is WSHSY and CDR2 SAAADI. The CDR3 sequence is 15 residues long. The CDR3 region is CASRQMGGPQETQYF. The CDR3, as DNA: TGCGCCAGCAGGCAGATGGGGGGACCCCAAGAGACCCAGTACTTC.

This chain uses TRBV25-1 with TRBJ2-2; D unclear. Trimming took off 4 bases at V and 6 bases at J, with 9 bases between the two ends. Germline CDR1 reads MGHDK; CDR2 reads SYGVNS. This CDR3 spans 13 amino acids. CDR3 coding DNA: TGTGCCAGCAGTGCCGGCGCAGCCGGGGAGCTGTTTTTT. Protein product: CASSAGAAGELFF. The full variable domain, completed using reference TRBV25-1 and TRBJ2-2, is EADIYQTPRYLVIGTGKKITLECSQTMGHDKMYWYQQDPGMELHLIHYSYGVNSTEKGDLSSESTVSRIRTEHFPLTLESARPSHTSQYLCASSAGAAGELFFGEGSRLTVL.

This clone was counted a single time. The V gene is TRBV30, the J gene TRBJ2-5; D may match TRBD1 or TRBD2 (5 bases each). Germline V gives CDR1 GTSNPN, CDR2 SVGIG (reference sequence). Trimming took off 0 bases at V and 5 bases at J, with 10 bases between the two ends. The CDR3 loop spans 13 amino acids. CDR3 sequence reads: CAWSVRDRETQYF. For the CDR3, the DNA is TGTGCCTGGAGTGTACGGGACCGGGAGACCCAGTACTTC.

This clone appeared a few times. The chain links TRBV7-9 to TRBJ2-3; D remains ambiguous. This CDR3 comprises 12 residues. V was pared by 5 bases and J by 5 bases, with 8 bases between. Looked up from germline, CDR1 is SEHNR and CDR2 is FQNEAQ (reference sequence). CDR3 protein: CASSLHVDTQYF. CDR3 sequence (DNA): TGTGCCAGCAGCCTGCATGTAGATACGCAGTATTTT.

This chain links TRBV28 with TRBJ1-2, with D possibly matching TRBD1 (6 bases). The V and J ends lost 3 bases and 6 bases respectively, with 14 bases between them. The CDR3 totals 14 residues. CDR1 is MDHEN, CDR2 SYDVKM, per germline. For the CDR3, the DNA is TGTGCCAGCAGTTTTTATGGGGGCGCTAATGGCTACACCTTC. This encodes CASSFYGGANGYTF.